Listed below are T cell receptor beta chains from one sample, sequenced in a study of cytomegalovirus exposure and HLA in healthy donors. Profiled with immunoSEQ multiplex PCR; TCRdb holds only in-frame clones, not every one. The sample yields 130,000 or so clones, nearly 90% seen once. Sequencing used PBMCs. These TCRs come from a woman between 18 and 29 years old in good health and CMV-seropositive. The CDR3 runs from the conserved cysteine through the conserved F or W. The D gene is left open where the match is weak. Size is omitted from some rows. Given values are once, few, many or a class for expanded clones.

TRBV19,-,-,TRBJ2-3,15,CASHSTSPSTDTQYF,TGTGCCAGCCATAGTACGAGTCCTAGCACAGATACGCAGTATTTT
TRBV5-1,-,TRBD1,TRBJ1-2,16,CASSPVGQGLNYGYTF,TGCGCCAGCAGCCCGGTAGGACAGGGACTTAACTATGGCTACACCTTC
TRBV29-1,-,TRBD1,TRBJ1-1,13,CSAGDRLNTEAFF,TGCAGCGCCGGGGACAGGCTAAACACTGAAGCTTTCTTT
TRBV7-3,-,TRBD2,TRBJ2-1,17,CASSLGVLAGGHNEQFF,TGTGCCAGCAGCTTAGGCGTGCTAGCGGGGGGGCATAATGAGCAGTTCTTC
TRBV19,-,-,TRBJ1-2,16,CASSMGTGRQVDGYTF,TGTGCCAGTAGTATGGGTACTGGTCGACAGGTCGATGGCTACACCTTC
TRBV7-2,-,-,TRBJ2-5,12,CASSPAGETQYF,TGTGCCAGCAGCCCAGCAGGAGAGACCCAGTACTTC
TRBV7-2,-,-,TRBJ2-7,14,CASSGGDGSYEQYF,TGTGCCAGCAGCGGAGGGGACGGCTCCTACGAGCAGTACTTC
TRBV6-6,-,-,TRBJ1-5,14,CASTRQDSNQPQHF,TGTGCCAGCACCCGACAGGATAGCAATCAGCCCCAGCATTTT
TRBV27,-,-,TRBJ2-1,23,CASSPLTLQRRFLATSSYNEQFF,TGTGCCAGCAGTCCCTTAACCCTCCAGCGGCGGTTCCTCGCCACCAGCTCCTACAATGAGCAGTTCTTC
TRBV9,-,TRBD1,TRBJ1-3,14,CASSPGTGEAAIYF,TGTGCCAGCAGCCCGGGGACAGGGGAGGCGGCCATATATTTT
TRBV4-2,once,-,TRBJ1-2,15,CASSHGESGAAGYTF,TGTGCCAGCAGCCACGGGGAATCAGGGGCGGCTGGCTACACCTTC
TRBV28,-,TRBD1,TRBJ1-1,19,CASSDRALSSRLMNTEAFF,TGTGCCAGCAGCGACAGGGCCCTGTCCTCAAGACTCATGAACACTGAAGCTTTCTTT
TRBV5-1,-,-,TRBJ2-4,12,CASSPQRDIQYF,TGCGCCAGCAGCCCCCAAAGAGACATTCAGTACTTC
TRBV7-2,once,TRBD1,TRBJ1-2,15,CASSLGGTGNYGYTF,TGTGCCAGCAGCTTAGGGGGGACAGGAAACTATGGCTACACCTTC
TRBV15,-,TRBD2,TRBJ2-1,16,CATSSSPSGGADEQFF,TGTGCCACCAGCAGTAGCCCTAGCGGGGGGGCCGACGAGCAGTTCTTC
TRBV5-1,-,TRBD1,TRBJ2-7,14,CASSSGTGLYEQYF,TGCGCCAGCAGCTCTGGGACAGGGCTCTACGAGCAGTACTTC
TRBV12-5,few,-,TRBJ2-7,14,CASGLKGGAYEQYF,TGTGCTAGTGGTTTGAAGGGTGGGGCTTACGAGCAGTACTTC
TRBV28,-,-,TRBJ2-5,13,CASSLFGRETQYF,TGTGCCAGCAGCTTATTTGGCAGGGAGACCCAGTACTTC
TRBV7-6,-,-,TRBJ2-1,13,CASSLTKGNEQFF,TGTGCCAGCAGCTTAACCAAGGGGAATGAGCAGTTCTTC
TRBV4-1,-,-,TRBJ1-2,15,CASSQDGQGGYGYTF,TGCGCCAGCAGCCAAGATGGTCAAGGGGGCTATGGCTACACCTTC
TRBV28,-,-,TRBJ1-5,17,CASSLDTGARRNQPQHF,TGTGCCAGCAGTTTGGATACTGGGGCACGTCGCAATCAGCCCCAGCATTTT
TRBV9,-,TRBD2,TRBJ2-1,14,CASSVVAGGYEQFF,TGTGCCAGCAGCGTCGTAGCGGGGGGATATGAGCAGTTCTTC
TRBV5-1,few,TRBD2,TRBJ2-7,14,CASSPQGGKDEQYF,TGCGCCAGCAGCCCGCAGGGAGGGAAGGACGAGCAGTACTTC
TRBV28,-,TRBD1,TRBJ2-7,14,CASSSTTGSYEQYF,TGTGCCAGCAGTTCCACGACAGGGTCCTACGAGCAGTACTTC
TRBV7-2,once,-,TRBJ1-6,13,CASSFGPNSPLHF,TGTGCCAGCAGCTTTGGGCCTAATTCACCCCTCCACTTT
TRBV11-2,few,TRBD1,TRBJ1-5,14,CASSPGTANQPQHF,TGTGCCAGCAGCCCGGGGACAGCCAATCAGCCCCAGCATTTT
TRBV18,-,TRBD2,TRBJ2-7,16,CASSPFSGGSSYEQYF,TGTGCCAGCTCACCTTTTAGCGGGGGGTCCTCCTACGAGCAGTACTTC
TRBV29-1,-,-,TRBJ1-2,12,CSTSEGVYGYTF,TGCAGCACTTCAGAGGGCGTCTATGGCTACACCTTC
TRBV19,-,-,TRBJ1-1,15,CASSISGLVNTEAFF,TGTGCCAGTAGCATCAGCGGGTTGGTGAACACTGAAGCTTTCTTT
TRBV28,-,TRBD1,TRBJ1-2,17,CASSTNRGFSLNYGYTF,TGTGCCAGCAGTACCAACAGGGGTTTTTCCCTTAACTATGGCTACACCTTC
TRBV4-1,-,-,TRBJ1-6,16,CASSLTRSSYNSPLHF,TGCGCCAGCAGCCTCACGAGAAGCTCCTATAATTCACCCCTCCACTTT
TRBV6-5,-,TRBD2,TRBJ2-1,15,CASRIGGWGYNEQFF,TGTGCCAGCAGAATCGGGGGGTGGGGCTACAATGAGCAGTTCTTC
TRBV6-5,-,-,TRBJ1-1,12,CASSYRRTEAFF,TGTGCCAGCAGTTACAGGAGGACTGAAGCTTTCTTT
TRBV6-1,-,-,TRBJ1-1,12,CASTGGTGLAFF,TGTGCCAGCACGGGGGGAACAGGGTTAGCTTTCTTT
TRBV11-2,once,TRBD1,TRBJ1-2,13,CASSLGTGARYTF,TGTGCCAGCAGCTTAGGGACAGGGGCGCGCTACACCTTC
TRBV7-6,-,-,TRBJ1-3,14,CASSLRHGGNTIYF,TGTGCCAGCAGCTTAAGACACGGCGGAAACACCATATATTTT
TRBV30,-,-,TRBJ1-3,14,CAWTPLISGNTIYF,TGTGCCTGGACTCCTTTAATTTCTGGAAACACCATATATTTT
TRBV5-1,-,TRBD2,TRBJ2-1,15,CASSHKRGRNNEQFF,TGCGCCAGCAGTCATAAGCGGGGACGAAACAATGAGCAGTTCTTC
TRBV5-4,-,TRBD1,TRBJ1-2,14,CASSLNRGKYGYTF,TGTGCCAGCAGCTTGAACAGGGGAAAGTATGGCTACACCTTC
TRBV19,once,TRBD1,TRBJ2-7,15,CASSHLAGTATEQYF,TGTGCCAGTAGTCACCTGGCCGGGACAGCCACTGAGCAGTACTTC
TRBV9,-,-,TRBJ2-7,15,CASSVDLGHNYEQYF,TGTGCCAGCAGCGTAGACCTTGGACACAACTACGAGCAGTACTTC
TRBV5-1,once,TRBD1,TRBJ2-3,17,CASSLNRGIEIADTQYF,TGCGCCAGCAGCCTGAACAGGGGAATAGAAATAGCAGATACGCAGTATTTT
TRBV2,-,TRBD1,TRBJ1-2,14,CASSEMGQNYGYTF,TGTGCCAGCAGTGAAATGGGACAGAACTATGGCTACACCTTC
TRBV5-4,few,TRBD1,TRBJ1-3,16,CASSLGGTASGNTIYF,TGTGCCAGCAGCTTGGGAGGGACAGCCTCTGGAAACACCATATATTTT
TRBV7-6,once,TRBD2,TRBJ2-1,14,CASSLGRGGHEQFF,TGTGCCAGCAGCTTAGGCCGGGGGGGACATGAGCAGTTCTTC
TRBV11-2,medium-sized,-,TRBJ2-1,15,CASSSDRGGWREQFF,TGTGCCAGCAGCTCAGACAGGGGAGGGTGGCGGGAGCAGTTCTTC
TRBV4-1,-,-,TRBJ2-3,16,CASSQVSGAVTDTQYF,TGCGCCAGCAGCCAAGTTTCAGGGGCCGTCACAGATACGCAGTATTTT
TRBV28,once,-,TRBJ2-1,12,CASGRGVNEQFF,TGTGCCAGCGGCCGGGGAGTCAATGAGCAGTTCTTC
TRBV9,once,-,TRBJ1-1,15,CASSVAGSSDTEAFF,TGTGCCAGCAGCGTAGCAGGGTCGTCGGACACTGAAGCTTTCTTT
TRBV9,-,-,TRBJ2-7,14,CASSAGGDTDEQYF,TGTGCCAGCAGCGCTGGGGGGGACACGGACGAGCAGTACTTC
TRBV4-2,-,TRBD2,TRBJ2-7,13,CASSVELADEQYF,TGTGCCAGCAGCGTAGAACTAGCGGACGAGCAGTACTTC
TRBV7-9,-,TRBD2,TRBJ2-1,17,CASSLVVGTSGSNEQFF,TGTGCCAGCAGCTTAGTCGTGGGGACTAGCGGTAGCAATGAGCAGTTCTTC
TRBV29-1,-,-,TRBJ2-1,11,CSVGGLLEQFF,TGCAGCGTTGGGGGACTTCTTGAGCAGTTCTTC
TRBV11-2,-,TRBD1,TRBJ1-3,15,CASSLGQGDGNTIYF,TGTGCCAGCAGCTTGGGACAGGGTGACGGAAACACCATATATTTT
TRBV7-2,-,TRBD2,TRBJ2-7,18,CASRPNLGLAGSSYEQYF,TGTGCCAGCAGACCCAACCTGGGGCTAGCGGGGAGCTCCTACGAGCAGTACTTC
TRBV9,-,-,TRBJ1-6,15,CASSPSGGAGSPLHF,TGTGCCAGCAGCCCTTCGGGGGGAGCGGGTTCACCCCTCCACTTT